This is a list of T cell receptor beta chains from one sample in a study of T cell repertoires in cytomegalovirus infection. TCRdb re-analysed the reads in MiXCR, keeping a single row per CDR3 protein. The data contain about 600,000 distinct CDR3 sequences, 24% of them singletons. The specimen was CD8+ T cells from PBMCs. These receptors were taken from a human donor in good health (CMV status not recorded). Some clones in this sample may be carry-over from other donors' samples. CDR3s include the opening cysteine and the closing phenylalanine or tryptophan. A D gene is named only where the DNA matches it firmly. Clone size is given for some rows only: seen once, a few or many times, or a class if the clone is expanded.

J gene: TRBJ2-2
clone size: .
V gene: TRBV7-9
D gene: .
CDR3 protein: CASSSPLGERSGELFF
CDR3 DNA: TGTGCCAGCAGCTCACCACTAGGGGAAAGGTCCGGGGAGCTGTTTTTT

J gene: TRBJ1-2
clone size: .
V gene: TRBV29-1
D gene: TRBD1
CDR3 protein: CSVGGQGGPTGGYTF
CDR3 DNA: TGCAGCGTGGGGGGACAGGGAGGACCTACCGGTGGCTACACCTTC

J gene: TRBJ2-7
clone size: many
V gene: TRBV5-6
D gene: TRBD1
CDR3 protein: CASSLDILGTGDSYEQYF
CDR3 DNA: TGTGCCAGCAGCTTAGATATATTGGGGACAGGGGATTCCTACGAGCAGTACTTC

J gene: TRBJ1-5
clone size: many
V gene: TRBV7-8
D gene: .
CDR3 protein: CASTHQGGIRSNQPQHF
CDR3 DNA: TGTGCCAGCACCCACCAGGGAGGGATTAGGAGCAATCAGCCCCAGCATTTT

J gene: TRBJ1-4
clone size: .
V gene: TRBV29-1
D gene: .
CDR3 protein: CSVEDPGGEYDEKLFF
CDR3 DNA: TGCAGCGTTGAAGATCCGGGGGGAGAGTACGATGAAAAACTGTTTTTT

J gene: TRBJ1-1
clone size: .
V gene: TRBV20-1
D gene: .
CDR3 protein: CSARDIPGDSETEAFF
CDR3 DNA: TGCAGTGCTAGAGACATCCCCGGGGACTCGGAGACTGAAGCTTTCTTT

J gene: TRBJ2-1
clone size: .
V gene: TRBV7-9
D gene: .
CDR3 protein: CASSEQVNYNEQFF
CDR3 DNA: TGTGCCAGCAGCGAGCAGGTAAACTACAATGAGCAGTTCTTC

J gene: TRBJ2-1
clone size: .
V gene: TRBV20-1
D gene: .
CDR3 protein: CSASDDYSYNEQFF
CDR3 DNA: TGCAGTGCTAGCGACGATTACTCCTACAATGAGCAGTTCTTC

J gene: TRBJ2-5
clone size: many
V gene: TRBV27
D gene: .
CDR3 protein: CASSLLDGQETQYF
CDR3 DNA: TGTGCCAGCAGTTTATTGGACGGCCAAGAGACCCAGTACTTC

J gene: TRBJ1-1
clone size: many
V gene: TRBV7-9
D gene: TRBD1
CDR3 protein: CASSPGQDTEAFF
CDR3 DNA: TGTGCCAGCAGCCCTGGACAGGACACTGAAGCTTTCTTT

J gene: TRBJ2-1
clone size: many
V gene: TRBV7-6
D gene: .
CDR3 protein: CASTPEGGEAYNEQFF
CDR3 DNA: TGTGCCAGCACCCCCGAGGGGGGAGAAGCCTACAATGAGCAGTTCTTC

J gene: TRBJ1-6
clone size: .
V gene: TRBV5-1
D gene: TRBD1
CDR3 protein: CASSYYLDRLDSPLHF
CDR3 DNA: TGCGCCAGCAGCTACTATTTGGACAGGCTGGATTCACCCCTCCACTTT

J gene: TRBJ2-2
clone size: .
V gene: TRBV14
D gene: .
CDR3 protein: CASSRYDTGELFF
CDR3 DNA: TGTGCCAGCAGCCGTTATGACACCGGGGAGCTGTTTTTT

J gene: TRBJ2-1
clone size: many
V gene: TRBV28
D gene: .
CDR3 protein: CASSLSWKFSAYNEQFF
CDR3 DNA: TGTGCCAGCAGTTTAAGTTGGAAATTTTCGGCCTACAATGAGCAGTTCTTC

J gene: TRBJ2-3
clone size: .
V gene: TRBV29-1
D gene: .
CDR3 protein: CSVRGGASTDTQYF
CDR3 DNA: TGCAGCGTTCGAGGGGGAGCTAGCACAGATACGCAGTATTTT

J gene: TRBJ2-5
clone size: few
V gene: TRBV2
D gene: .
CDR3 protein: CASSEPGLQETQYF
CDR3 DNA: TGTGCCAGCAGTGAGCCAGGCCTACAAGAGACCCAGTACTTC

J gene: TRBJ2-7
clone size: few
V gene: TRBV20-1
D gene: .
CDR3 protein: CSAPHLGGAWEQYF
CDR3 DNA: TGCAGTGCCCCGCACCTGGGGGGGGCGTGGGAGCAGTACTTC

J gene: TRBJ1-1
clone size: many
V gene: TRBV24-1
D gene: TRBD1
CDR3 protein: CATSEGQGTEAFF
CDR3 DNA: TGTGCCACCAGTGAGGGACAGGGCACTGAAGCTTTCTTT

J gene: TRBJ2-2
clone size: .
V gene: TRBV28
D gene: .
CDR3 protein: CASSLSARGPDTGELFF
CDR3 DNA: TGTGCCAGCAGTTTATCCGCGCGGGGTCCGGACACCGGGGAGCTGTTTTTT

J gene: TRBJ2-1
clone size: few
V gene: TRBV20-1
D gene: TRBD1
CDR3 protein: CSARDLPGGWNEQFF
CDR3 DNA: TGCAGTGCTAGAGATCTGCCAGGGGGTTGGAATGAGCAGTTCTTC

J gene: TRBJ1-1
clone size: .
V gene: TRBV20-1
D gene: TRBD1
CDR3 protein: CSASSTGWGTEAFF
CDR3 DNA: TGCAGTGCCTCCTCGACAGGGTGGGGCACTGAAGCTTTCTTT

J gene: TRBJ2-3
clone size: many
V gene: TRBV4-2
D gene: TRBD2
CDR3 protein: CASSHRLAGTHLIADTQYF
CDR3 DNA: TGTGCCAGCAGCCACAGACTAGCGGGGACCCACCTCATTGCAGATACGCAGTATTTT

J gene: TRBJ2-1
clone size: few
V gene: TRBV6-2/TRBV6-3
D gene: .
CDR3 protein: CASSSTRRGYNEQFF
CDR3 DNA: TGTGCCAGCAGTTCCACTCGCCGCGGGTACAATGAGCAGTTCTTC

J gene: TRBJ2-3
clone size: few
V gene: TRBV20-1
D gene: TRBD2
CDR3 protein: CSASAGLGSTDTQYF
CDR3 DNA: TGCAGTGCTAGCGCCGGACTAGGCAGCACAGATACGCAGTATTTT

J gene: TRBJ2-3
clone size: .
V gene: TRBV28
D gene: .
CDR3 protein: CASSHGTLYSTDIQYF
CDR3 DNA: TGTGCCAGCAGCCACGGGACTCTCTATTCCACAGATATTCAGTATTTT

J gene: TRBJ2-3
clone size: many
V gene: TRBV7-6
D gene: TRBD1
CDR3 protein: CASSPASGQGTDTQYF
CDR3 DNA: TGTGCCAGCAGCCCAGCCTCGGGACAGGGCACAGATACGCAGTATTTT

J gene: TRBJ2-2
clone size: .
V gene: TRBV7-2
D gene: .
CDR3 protein: CASSVWGLPTGELFF
CDR3 DNA: TGTGCCAGCAGTGTGTGGGGACTCCCCACCGGGGAGCTGTTTTTT

J gene: TRBJ2-2
clone size: few
V gene: TRBV6-2/TRBV6-3
D gene: .
CDR3 protein: CASNWAPDYRMNTGELFF
CDR3 DNA: TGTGCCAGCAATTGGGCCCCGGACTACCGAATGAACACCGGGGAGCTGTTTTTT

J gene: TRBJ2-2
clone size: .
V gene: TRBV4-1
D gene: TRBD2
CDR3 protein: CASSQVWLAGEEGTGELFF
CDR3 DNA: TGCGCCAGCAGCCAAGTTTGGCTAGCGGGGGAAGAAGGGACCGGGGAGCTGTTTTTT

J gene: TRBJ2-5
clone size: .
V gene: TRBV27
D gene: TRBD2
CDR3 protein: CASRTSGVNQETQYF
CDR3 DNA: TGTGCCAGCAGAACTAGCGGTGTGAACCAAGAGACCCAGTACTTC